Listed below are T cell receptor beta chains from one sample, sequenced in a study of blood T cell repertoires in COVID-19. Sequencing was performed with immunoSEQ multiplex PCR; in TCRdb, only in-frame clones are kept and a portion is missing. The sample has 140,000 to 150,000 clones, 65% to 80% seen once. The sequenced material came from peripheral blood. The receptors derive from a woman aged 55-75 years with acute or convalescent COVID-19. Both conserved end residues are part of each CDR3. D genes are given only for firm matches. Clone size, where shown, is once, few, many, or a class for clones that have expanded.

CDR3 protein,CDR3 DNA,D gene,J gene,clone size,V gene
CASSLGTGRGQGYGYTF,TGTGCCAGCAGCCTTGGGACAGGCCGGGGCCAAGGCTATGGCTACACCTTC,TRBD1,TRBJ1-2,NA,TRBV3-1/TRBV3-2
CASSTGGYGYTF,TGTGCCAGCAGTACAGGGGGCTATGGCTACACCTTC,TRBD1,TRBJ1-2,NA,TRBV6-5
CASSFRETQYF,TGTGCCAGCTCGTTCAGAGAGACCCAGTACTTC,NA,TRBJ2-5,NA,TRBV27
CASSSLPQGAEQFF,TGTGCCAGCAGCTCCCTCCCCCAGGGGGCCGAGCAGTTCTTC,TRBD1,TRBJ2-1,NA,TRBV27
CASSDGSNEQFF,TGTGCCAGCAGTGACGGGAGCAATGAGCAGTTCTTC,NA,TRBJ2-1,NA,TRBV2
CASSILQGLNTEAFF,TGTGCCAGCAGCATACTTCAGGGCCTGAACACTGAAGCTTTCTTT,NA,TRBJ1-1,NA,TRBV7-9
CATSRAREILLF,TGTGCCACCAGCAGAGCCCGGGAGATCCTGCTCTTC,NA,TRBJ2-1,NA,TRBV15
CASSLSGPRDYGYTF,TGTGCCAGCAGTTTATCGGGCCCGAGGGACTATGGCTACACCTTC,NA,TRBJ1-2,few,TRBV28
CASSQGYPGNTIYF,TGTGCCAGCAGCCAAGGCTATCCCGGAAACACCATATATTTT,NA,TRBJ1-3,NA,TRBV14
CSARPDYGYTF,TGCAGTGCTAGACCTGACTATGGCTACACCTTC,NA,TRBJ1-2,NA,TRBV20-1
CATSDGLAEETQYF,TGTGCCACCAGCGACGGACTAGCGGAAGAGACCCAGTACTTC,TRBD2,TRBJ2-5,NA,TRBV15
CASTPRGGGTYEQYF,TGTGCCAGCACCCCCCGGGGCGGGGGGACCTACGAGCAGTACTTC,TRBD2,TRBJ2-7,NA,TRBV3-1/TRBV3-2
CAWSLGLLYNEQFF,TGTGCCTGGAGTCTGGGACTCCTCTACAATGAGCAGTTCTTC,NA,TRBJ2-1,once,TRBV30
CASSPSGQGFYGYTF,TGTGCCAGCAGTCCGTCGGGACAGGGTTTTTATGGCTACACCTTC,TRBD1,TRBJ1-2,many,TRBV6-5
CASSLIGTGREQYF,TGCGCCAGCAGCTTAATCGGCACAGGGCGCGAGCAGTACTTC,NA,TRBJ2-7,NA,TRBV5-1
CAWTPRDWLNEQFF,TGTGCCTGGACCCCCCGAGACTGGCTCAATGAGCAGTTCTTC,NA,TRBJ2-1,NA,TRBV30
CASSRSSGSEYEQYF,TGTGCCAGCAGCAGGTCTAGCGGGAGTGAGTACGAGCAGTACTTC,TRBD2,TRBJ2-7,NA,TRBV5-4
CASSISGTGELFF,TGTGCCAGCAGTATTAGCGGTACCGGGGAGCTGTTTTTT,NA,TRBJ2-2,NA,TRBV27
CASSPPQPNSPLHF,TGTGCCAGCTCACCACCACAGCCCAATTCACCCCTCCACTTT,NA,TRBJ1-6,NA,TRBV18
CASSGPGTNSYEQYF,TGTGCCAGCAGCGGCCCCGGGACTAACTCCTACGAGCAGTACTTC,TRBD2,TRBJ2-7,NA,TRBV2
CAITKGQVLNTEAFF,TGTGCCATCACCAAAGGACAGGTTTTGAACACTGAAGCTTTCTTT,TRBD1,TRBJ1-1,NA,TRBV10-3
CASSQTRTSGSYNEQFF,TGTGCCAGCAGCCAAACTCGGACTAGCGGGAGTTATAATGAGCAGTTCTTC,TRBD2,TRBJ2-1,NA,TRBV3-1/TRBV3-2
CASSLPGLSLEQYF,TGTGCCAGCAGTTTACCCGGTCTATCCCTCGAGCAGTACTTC,NA,TRBJ2-7,NA,TRBV28
CATSREDKYNEQFF,TGTGCCACCAGCAGAGAGGACAAATACAATGAGCAGTTCTTC,NA,TRBJ2-1,NA,TRBV15
CASSSPGTGSTDTQYF,TGTGCCAGCAGTTCCCCCGGGACAGGTAGCACAGATACGCAGTATTTT,TRBD1,TRBJ2-3,NA,TRBV28
CAWSVLAVQEF,TGTGCCTGGAGTGTTTTGGCTGTGCAGGAATTT,NA,TRBJ1-1,once,TRBV30
CASRGVQGITGELFF,TGTGCCAGCAGGGGCGTACAGGGGATCACCGGGGAGCTGTTTTTT,TRBD1,TRBJ2-2,NA,TRBV27
CASSLTSGKETQYF,TGTGCCAGCAGCTTAACTAGCGGGAAGGAGACCCAGTACTTC,TRBD2,TRBJ2-5,NA,TRBV7-9
CASSDSGATGNEQFF,TGCGCCAGCTCCGATAGCGGGGCTACGGGCAATGAGCAGTTCTTC,TRBD2,TRBJ2-1,NA,TRBV5-1
CASSEWVLSAGLQETQYF,TGTGCCAGCAGTGAATGGGTCTTGTCAGCGGGACTCCAAGAGACCCAGTACTTC,TRBD2,TRBJ2-5,NA,TRBV25-1
CASSFGGTGHYGYTF,TGCGCCAGCAGCTTTGGGGGGACAGGGCACTATGGCTACACCTTC,TRBD1,TRBJ1-2,NA,TRBV5-1
CASSPRASYEQYF,TGTGCCAGTAGTCCCCGAGCCTCCTACGAGCAGTACTTC,NA,TRBJ2-7,NA,TRBV19
CASSIRRGLSNEQFF,TGTGCCAGTAGTATAAGGCGGGGACTGTCCAATGAGCAGTTCTTC,NA,TRBJ2-1,few,TRBV19
CATSTRAGIFSYEQYF,TGTGCCACCAGCACCCGGGCCGGGATCTTCTCCTACGAGCAGTACTTC,NA,TRBJ2-7,NA,TRBV15
CASSPVPGQGASEQYF,TGTGCCAGCAGCCCTGTCCCGGGACAGGGGGCTAGTGAGCAGTACTTC,TRBD1,TRBJ2-7,NA,TRBV7-2
CATSRDLASGRNTIYF,TGTGCCACCAGCAGAGATCTGGCGTCAGGGAGAAACACCATATATTTT,NA,TRBJ1-3,NA,TRBV15
CASSPDQGQFF,TGTGCCAGCAGTCCGGATCAGGGGCAGTTCTTC,NA,TRBJ2-1,NA,TRBV12-3/TRBV12-4
CSAKGVYGYTF,TGCAGTGCTAAAGGGGTCTATGGCTACACCTTC,NA,TRBJ1-2,NA,TRBV20-1
CASSLDGLRTGVEGTEAFF,TGCGCCAGCAGCTTGGATGGCCTTAGGACAGGGGTAGAGGGAACTGAAGCTTTCTTT,TRBD1,TRBJ1-1,NA,TRBV5-1
CASSDDRTGMNYEQYF,TGTGCCAGCAGTGACGACAGGACAGGGATGAACTACGAGCAGTACTTC,TRBD1,TRBJ2-7,NA,TRBV6-4
CASSEPVANEKLFF,TGTGCCAGCAGTGAACCGGTCGCTAATGAAAAACTGTTTTTT,NA,TRBJ1-4,NA,TRBV6-1
CAWSIGLSYEQYF,TGTGCCTGGAGTATAGGACTCAGCTACGAGCAGTACTTC,NA,TRBJ2-7,NA,TRBV30
CASSIPAGSEQYF,TGTGCCAGCAGTATACCCGCAGGGTCCGAGCAGTACTTC,NA,TRBJ2-7,NA,TRBV28
CASRGARNGYTF,TGTGCCAGCCGCGGGGCTCGGAATGGCTACACCTTC,NA,TRBJ1-2,NA,TRBV6-1
CASSFASERTDTQYF,TGCGCCAGCAGCTTCGCCTCGGAGCGCACAGATACGCAGTATTTT,NA,TRBJ2-3,NA,TRBV5-1
CASSQNLAELTEQYF,TGCGCCAGCAGCCAAAATCTAGCGGAGCTTACCGAGCAGTACTTC,TRBD2,TRBJ2-7,NA,TRBV4-1
CAWNSGRDYEQYF,TGTGCCTGGAACAGCGGGAGGGATTACGAGCAGTACTTC,TRBD2,TRBJ2-7,NA,TRBV30
CASSREVTTEAFF,TGTGCCAGCTCTCGAGAGGTGACCACTGAAGCTTTCTTT,NA,TRBJ1-1,NA,TRBV11-2
CASSSTGGEAFF,TGTGCCAGCTCATCGACAGGGGGGGAAGCTTTCTTT,TRBD1,TRBJ1-1,NA,TRBV18
CASSESLGANYGYTF,TGTGCCAGCAGTGAATCCTTGGGAGCTAACTATGGCTACACCTTC,NA,TRBJ1-2,NA,TRBV6-1
CASSLKRGHGYTF,TGTGCCAGCAGCTTAAAAAGGGGGCACGGCTACACCTTC,TRBD1,TRBJ1-2,NA,TRBV7-9
CASSFMGNRGVYNEQFF,TGCGCCAGCAGCTTTATGGGGAACAGGGGGGTTTACAATGAGCAGTTCTTC,TRBD1,TRBJ2-1,NA,TRBV5-1
CASSLVRTSGILYEQYF,TGTGCCAGCAGCTTAGTCCGGACTAGCGGGATTCTCTACGAGCAGTACTTC,TRBD2,TRBJ2-7,NA,TRBV11-2
CASSPLQNYGYTF,TGTGCTAGCTCACCACTCCAGAACTATGGCTACACCTTC,NA,TRBJ1-2,NA,TRBV18
CASSPRDSGTGELFF,TGTGCCAGTAGTCCACGGGACAGCGGGACCGGGGAGCTGTTTTTT,NA,TRBJ2-2,NA,TRBV19
CASSAGQGVSDTEAFF,TGTGCCAGCAGCGCGGGACAGGGGGTCTCGGACACTGAAGCTTTCTTT,TRBD1,TRBJ1-1,NA,TRBV7-9
CASSPRLAGESYEQYF,TGTGCCAGCTCACCACGTTTGGCGGGAGAGTCCTACGAGCAGTACTTC,TRBD2,TRBJ2-7,NA,TRBV18
CASSLFAGELFF,TGTGCCAGCAGTTTATTCGCCGGGGAGCTGTTTTTT,NA,TRBJ2-2,NA,TRBV28